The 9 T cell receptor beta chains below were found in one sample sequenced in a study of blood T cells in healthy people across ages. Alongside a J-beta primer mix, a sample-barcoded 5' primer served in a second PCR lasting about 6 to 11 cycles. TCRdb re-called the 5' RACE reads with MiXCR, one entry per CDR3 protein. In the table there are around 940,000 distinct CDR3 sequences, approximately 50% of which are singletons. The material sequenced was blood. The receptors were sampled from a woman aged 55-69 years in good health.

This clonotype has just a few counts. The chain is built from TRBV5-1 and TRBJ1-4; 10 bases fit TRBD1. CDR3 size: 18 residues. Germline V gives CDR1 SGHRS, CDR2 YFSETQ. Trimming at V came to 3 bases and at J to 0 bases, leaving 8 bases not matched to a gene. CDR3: CASSSTDRGDATNEKLFF. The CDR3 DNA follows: TGCGCCAGCAGCTCTACGGACAGGGGGGATGCAACTAATGAAAAACTGTTTTTT.

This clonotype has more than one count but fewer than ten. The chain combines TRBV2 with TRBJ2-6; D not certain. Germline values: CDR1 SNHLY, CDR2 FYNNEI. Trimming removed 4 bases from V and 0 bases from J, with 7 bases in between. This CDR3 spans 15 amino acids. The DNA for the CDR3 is TGTGCCAGCAGTGCCGAAAGCTCTGGGGCCAACGTCCTGACTTTC. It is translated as CASSAESSGANVLTF.

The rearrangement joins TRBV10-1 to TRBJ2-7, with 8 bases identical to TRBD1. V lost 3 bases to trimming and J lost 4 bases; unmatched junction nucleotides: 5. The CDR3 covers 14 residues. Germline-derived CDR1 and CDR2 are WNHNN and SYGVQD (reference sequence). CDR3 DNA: TGCGCCAGCAGTGACCCGACAGGGGCATACGAGCAGTACTTC. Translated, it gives CASSDPTGAYEQYF.

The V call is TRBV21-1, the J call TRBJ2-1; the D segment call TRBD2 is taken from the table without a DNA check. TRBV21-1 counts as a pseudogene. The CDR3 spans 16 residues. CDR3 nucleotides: TGTGCCAGCAGCAAAGTAAACAGCGGGAACAAACCTGAGCAGTTCTTC. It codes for CASSKVNSGNKPEQFF.

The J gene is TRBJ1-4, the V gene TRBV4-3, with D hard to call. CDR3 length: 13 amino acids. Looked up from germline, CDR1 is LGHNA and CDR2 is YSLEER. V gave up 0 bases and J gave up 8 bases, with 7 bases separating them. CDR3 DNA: TGCGCCAGCAGCCAAGATCGGCGGGAAAAACTGTTTTTT. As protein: CASSQDRREKLFF.

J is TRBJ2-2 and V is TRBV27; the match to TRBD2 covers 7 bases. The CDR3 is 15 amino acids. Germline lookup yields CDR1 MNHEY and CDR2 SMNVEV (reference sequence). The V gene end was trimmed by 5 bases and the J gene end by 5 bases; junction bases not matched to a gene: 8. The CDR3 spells CASSPLGRGTGELFF. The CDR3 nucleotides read TGTGCCAGCAGTCCCCTCGGGCGGGGGACCGGGGAGCTGTTTTTT.

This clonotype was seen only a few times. The CDR3 protein is CSVEDASGVYNEQFF. The CDR3, as DNA: TGCAGCGTTGAAGATGCTAGCGGGGTCTACAATGAGCAGTTCTTC. The V and J genes are TRBV29-1 and TRBJ2-1; TRBD2 matches 9 bases. Per the germline V gene, CDR1 is SQVTM and CDR2 is ANQGSEA. The CDR3 runs to 15 residues. V shed 0 bases, J shed 3 bases, and the junction held 3 bases outside the gene matches.

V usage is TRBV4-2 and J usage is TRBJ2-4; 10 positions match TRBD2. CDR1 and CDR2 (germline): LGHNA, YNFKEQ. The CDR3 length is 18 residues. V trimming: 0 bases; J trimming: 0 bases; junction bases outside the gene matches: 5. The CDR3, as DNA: TGTGCCAGCAGCCAAGACACTAGCGGGGCACTAGCCAAAAACATTCAGTACTTC. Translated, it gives CASSQDTSGALAKNIQYF.

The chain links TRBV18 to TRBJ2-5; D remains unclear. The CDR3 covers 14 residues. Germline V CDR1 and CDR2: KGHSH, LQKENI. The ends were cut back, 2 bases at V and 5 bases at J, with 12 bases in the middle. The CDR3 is CASSPISSWETQYF. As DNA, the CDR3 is TGTGCCAGCTCACCAATTAGCTCATGGGAGACCCAGTACTTC.